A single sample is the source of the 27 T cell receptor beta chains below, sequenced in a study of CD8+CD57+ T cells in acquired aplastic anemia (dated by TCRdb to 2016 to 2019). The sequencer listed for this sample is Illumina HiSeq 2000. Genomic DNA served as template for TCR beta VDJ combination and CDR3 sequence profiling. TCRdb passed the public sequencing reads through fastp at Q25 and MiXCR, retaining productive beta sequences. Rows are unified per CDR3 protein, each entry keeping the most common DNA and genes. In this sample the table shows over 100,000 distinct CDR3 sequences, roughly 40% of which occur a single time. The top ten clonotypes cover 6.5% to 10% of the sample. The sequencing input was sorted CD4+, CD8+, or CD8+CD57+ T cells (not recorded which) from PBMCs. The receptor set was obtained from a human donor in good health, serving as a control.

This chain's CDR3 is CASRDRGEADTQYF. The CDR3 DNA reads TGTGCCAGCAGGGACAGGGGGGAGGCAGATACGCAGTATTTT. The J gene is TRBJ2-3, the V gene TRBV5-5; 10 bases line up with TRBD1. V dropped 5 bases and J dropped 4; count of bases not matched to a gene: 4. Germline CDR1 SGHKS, CDR2 YYEKEE (reference sequence). The CDR3 has 14 amino acids.

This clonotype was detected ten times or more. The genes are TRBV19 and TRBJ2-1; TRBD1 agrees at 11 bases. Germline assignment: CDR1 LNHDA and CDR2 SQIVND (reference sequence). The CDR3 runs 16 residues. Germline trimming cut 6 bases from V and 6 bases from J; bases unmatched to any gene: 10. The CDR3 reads CASSLLPGQGVNEQFF. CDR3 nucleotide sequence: TGTGCCAGTAGCCTACTTCCGGGACAGGGGGTCAATGAGCAGTTCTTC. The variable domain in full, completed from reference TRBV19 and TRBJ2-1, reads DGGITQSPKYLFRKEGQNVTLSCEQNLNHDAMYWYRQDPGQGLRLIYYSQIVNDFQKGDIAEGYSVSREKKESFPLTVTSAQKNPTAFYLCASSLLPGQGVNEQFFGPGTRLTVL.

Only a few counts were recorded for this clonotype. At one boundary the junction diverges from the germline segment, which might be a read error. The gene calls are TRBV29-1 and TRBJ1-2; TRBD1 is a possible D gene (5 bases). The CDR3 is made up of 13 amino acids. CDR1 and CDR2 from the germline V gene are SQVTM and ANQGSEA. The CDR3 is CSVAGTQGGSSAF. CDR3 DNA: TGCAGCGTAGCCGGGACTCAGGGAGGGAGTTCCGCCTTC. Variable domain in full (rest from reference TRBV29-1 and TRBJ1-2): SAVISQKPSRDICQRGTSLTIQCQVDSQVTMMFWYRQQPGQSLTLIATANQGSEATYESGFVIDKFPISRPNLTFSTLTVSNMSPEDSSIYLCSVAGTQGGSSAFGSGTRLTVV.

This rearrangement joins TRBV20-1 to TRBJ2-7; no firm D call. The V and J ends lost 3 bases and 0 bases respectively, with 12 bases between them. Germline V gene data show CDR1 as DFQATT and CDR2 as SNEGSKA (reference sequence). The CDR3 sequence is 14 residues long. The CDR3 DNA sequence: TGCAGTGCTAGTCCTTCGGGCGACTCCTACGAGCAGTACTTC. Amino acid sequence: CSASPSGDSYEQYF.

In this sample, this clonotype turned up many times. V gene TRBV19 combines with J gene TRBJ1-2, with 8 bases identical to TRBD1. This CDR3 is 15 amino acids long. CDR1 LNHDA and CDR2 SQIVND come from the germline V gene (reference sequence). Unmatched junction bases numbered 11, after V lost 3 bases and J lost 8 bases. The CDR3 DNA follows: TGTGCCAGTAGTATCCCCGGGTCAGGGGGCGCCGGCTACACCTTC. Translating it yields CASSIPGSGGAGYTF. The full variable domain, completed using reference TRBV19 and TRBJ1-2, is DGGITQSPKYLFRKEGQNVTLSCEQNLNHDAMYWYRQDPGQGLRLIYYSQIVNDFQKGDIAEGYSVSREKKESFPLTVTSAQKNPTAFYLCASSIPGSGGAGYTFGSGTRLTVV.

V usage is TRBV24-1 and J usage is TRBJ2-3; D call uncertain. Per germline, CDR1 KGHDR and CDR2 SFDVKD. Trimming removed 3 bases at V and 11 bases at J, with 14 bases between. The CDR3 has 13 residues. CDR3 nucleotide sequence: TGTGCCACCAGTGATCCGGGTTACAATGAGCAGTATTTT. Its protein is CATSDPGYNEQYF.

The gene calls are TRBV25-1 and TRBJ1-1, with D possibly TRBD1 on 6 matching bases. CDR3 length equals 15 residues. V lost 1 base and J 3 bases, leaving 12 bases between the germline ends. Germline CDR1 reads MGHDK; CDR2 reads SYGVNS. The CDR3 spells CASSEWGGADTEAFF. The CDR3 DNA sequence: TGTGCCAGCAGTGAATGGGGGGGCGCGGACACTGAAGCTTTCTTT. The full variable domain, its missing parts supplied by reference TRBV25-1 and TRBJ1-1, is EADIYQTPRYLVIGTGKKITLECSQTMGHDKMYWYQQDPGMELHLIHYSYGVNSTEKGDLSSESTVSRIRTEHFPLTLESARPSHTSQYLCASSEWGGADTEAFFGQGTRLTVV.

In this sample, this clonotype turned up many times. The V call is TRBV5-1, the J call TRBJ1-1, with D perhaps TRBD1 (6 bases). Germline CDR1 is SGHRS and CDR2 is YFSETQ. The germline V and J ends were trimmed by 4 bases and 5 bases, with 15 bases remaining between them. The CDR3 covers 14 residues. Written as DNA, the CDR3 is TGCGCCAGCAGCCGGGAGAGGGGGGAAACTGAAGCTTTCTTT. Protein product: CASSRERGETEAFF.

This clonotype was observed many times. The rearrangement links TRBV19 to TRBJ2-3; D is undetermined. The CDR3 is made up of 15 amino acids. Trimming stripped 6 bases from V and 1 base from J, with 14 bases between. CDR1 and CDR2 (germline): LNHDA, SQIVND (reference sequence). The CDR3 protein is CASRSWGHGTDTQYF. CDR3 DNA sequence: TGTGCCAGTAGATCATGGGGTCATGGCACAGATACGCAGTATTTT.

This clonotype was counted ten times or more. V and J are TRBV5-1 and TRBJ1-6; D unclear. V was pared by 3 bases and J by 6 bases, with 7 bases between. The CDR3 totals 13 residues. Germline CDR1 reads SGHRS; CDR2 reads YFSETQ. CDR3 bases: TGCGCCAGCAGCTATGATTTTAATTCACCCCTCCACTTT. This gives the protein CASSYDFNSPLHF.

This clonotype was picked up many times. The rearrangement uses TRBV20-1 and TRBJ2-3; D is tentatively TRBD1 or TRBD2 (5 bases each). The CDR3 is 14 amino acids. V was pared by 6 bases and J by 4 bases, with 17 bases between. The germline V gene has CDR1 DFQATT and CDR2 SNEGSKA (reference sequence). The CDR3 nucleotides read TGCAGTGCCGCAGGCGGAATGGGGGCAGATACGCAGTATTTT. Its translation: CSAAGGMGADTQYF.

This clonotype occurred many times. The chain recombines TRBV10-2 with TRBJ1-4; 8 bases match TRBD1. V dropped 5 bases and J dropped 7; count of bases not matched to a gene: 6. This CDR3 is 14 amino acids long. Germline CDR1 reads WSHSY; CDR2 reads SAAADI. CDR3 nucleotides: TGCGCCAGCAGTAACCAGGGGGCAGGTGAAAAACTGTTTTTT. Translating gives CASSNQGAGEKLFF.

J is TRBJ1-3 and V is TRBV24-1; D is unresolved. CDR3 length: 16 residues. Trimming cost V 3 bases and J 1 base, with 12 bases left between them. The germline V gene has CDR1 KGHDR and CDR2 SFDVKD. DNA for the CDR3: TGTGCCACCAGTGATAGCGGGGAAAGGTCTGGAAACACCATATATTTT. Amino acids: CATSDSGERSGNTIYF.

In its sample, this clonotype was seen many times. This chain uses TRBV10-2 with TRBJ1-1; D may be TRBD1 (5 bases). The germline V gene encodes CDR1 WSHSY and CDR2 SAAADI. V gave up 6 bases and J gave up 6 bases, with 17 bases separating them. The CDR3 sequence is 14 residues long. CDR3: CASRGSGEVAEAFF. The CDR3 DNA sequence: TGCGCCAGCAGGGGCTCGGGGGAAGTGGCTGAAGCTTTCTTT.

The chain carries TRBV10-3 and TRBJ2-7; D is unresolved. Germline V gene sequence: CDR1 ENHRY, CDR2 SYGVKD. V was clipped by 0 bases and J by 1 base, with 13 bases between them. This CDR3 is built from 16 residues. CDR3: CAISESRLSGSYEQYF. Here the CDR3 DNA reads TGTGCCATCAGTGAGTCGCGGCTATCGGGTTCCTACGAGCAGTACTTC.

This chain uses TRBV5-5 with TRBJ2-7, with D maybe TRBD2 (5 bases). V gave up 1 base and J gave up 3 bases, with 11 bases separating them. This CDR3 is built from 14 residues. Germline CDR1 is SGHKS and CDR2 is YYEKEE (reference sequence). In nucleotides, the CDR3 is TGTGCCAGCAGCTTGAGGCCAGCGGACTACGAGCAGTACTTC. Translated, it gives CASSLRPADYEQYF.

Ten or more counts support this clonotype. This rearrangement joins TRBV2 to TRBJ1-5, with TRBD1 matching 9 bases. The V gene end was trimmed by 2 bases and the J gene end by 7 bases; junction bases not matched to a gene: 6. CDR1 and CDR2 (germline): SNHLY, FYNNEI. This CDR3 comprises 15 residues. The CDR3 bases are TGTGCCAGCAGTGAACACAGGGGGCCGGGACAGCCCCAGCATTTT. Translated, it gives CASSEHRGPGQPQHF.

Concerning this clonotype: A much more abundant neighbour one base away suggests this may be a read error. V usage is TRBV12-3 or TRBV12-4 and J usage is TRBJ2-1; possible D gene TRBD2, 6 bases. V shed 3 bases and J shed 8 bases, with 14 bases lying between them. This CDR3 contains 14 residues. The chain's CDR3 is CASSLSSGNDEQFF. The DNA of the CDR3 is TGTGCCAGCAGTTTGAGTAGCGGCAACGATGAGCAGTTCTTC.

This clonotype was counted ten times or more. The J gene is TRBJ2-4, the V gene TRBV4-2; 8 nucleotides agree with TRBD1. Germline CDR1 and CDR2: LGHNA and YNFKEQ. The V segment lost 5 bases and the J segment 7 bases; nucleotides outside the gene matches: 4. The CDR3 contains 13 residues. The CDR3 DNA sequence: TGTGCCAGCAGCTGGGACAGGCCTAACATTCAGTACTTC. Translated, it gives CASSWDRPNIQYF.

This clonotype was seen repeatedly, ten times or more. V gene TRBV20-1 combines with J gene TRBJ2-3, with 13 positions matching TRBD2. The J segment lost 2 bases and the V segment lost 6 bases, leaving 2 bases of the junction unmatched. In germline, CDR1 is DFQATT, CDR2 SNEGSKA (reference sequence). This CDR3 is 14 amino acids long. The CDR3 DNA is TGCAGTGCGGGGACTAGCGGGAACACAGATACGCAGTATTTT. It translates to CSAGTSGNTDTQYF.

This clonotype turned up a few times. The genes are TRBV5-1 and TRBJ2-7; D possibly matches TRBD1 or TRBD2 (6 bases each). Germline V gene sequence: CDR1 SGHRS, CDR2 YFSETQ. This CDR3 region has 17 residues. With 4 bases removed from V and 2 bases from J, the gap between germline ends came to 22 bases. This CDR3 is CASSIMGGGAGTYEQYF. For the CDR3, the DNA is TGCGCCAGCAGCATTATGGGGGGCGGGGCAGGAACCTACGAGCAGTACTTC.

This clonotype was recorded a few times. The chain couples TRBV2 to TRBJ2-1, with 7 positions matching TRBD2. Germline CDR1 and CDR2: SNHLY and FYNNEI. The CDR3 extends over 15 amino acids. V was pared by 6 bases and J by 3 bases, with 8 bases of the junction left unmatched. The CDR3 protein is CASRTGRDGYNEQFF. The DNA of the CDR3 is TGTGCCAGCAGGACGGGGAGGGACGGCTACAATGAGCAGTTCTTC.

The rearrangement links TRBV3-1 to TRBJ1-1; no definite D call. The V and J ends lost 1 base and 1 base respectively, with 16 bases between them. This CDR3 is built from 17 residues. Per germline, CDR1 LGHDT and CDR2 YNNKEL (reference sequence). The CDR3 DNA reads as TGTGCCAGCAGCCAAGCTATACAGACTCTTGGGAACACTGAAGCTTTCTTT. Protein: CASSQAIQTLGNTEAFF.

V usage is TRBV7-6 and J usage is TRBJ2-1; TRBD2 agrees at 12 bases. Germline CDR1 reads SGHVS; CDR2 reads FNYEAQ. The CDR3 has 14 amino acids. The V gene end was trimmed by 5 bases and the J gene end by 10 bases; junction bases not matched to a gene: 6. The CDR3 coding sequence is TGTGCCAGCAGCGAAGGACTAGCGGGGCACGAGCAGTTCTTC. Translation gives CASSEGLAGHEQFF.

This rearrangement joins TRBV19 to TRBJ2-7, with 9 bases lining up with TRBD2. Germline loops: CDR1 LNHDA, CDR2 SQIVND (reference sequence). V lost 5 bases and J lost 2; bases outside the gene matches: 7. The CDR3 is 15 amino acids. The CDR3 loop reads CASSWDAGGPYEQYV. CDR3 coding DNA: TGTGCCAGTAGTTGGGATGCGGGAGGGCCCTACGAGCAGTACGTC.

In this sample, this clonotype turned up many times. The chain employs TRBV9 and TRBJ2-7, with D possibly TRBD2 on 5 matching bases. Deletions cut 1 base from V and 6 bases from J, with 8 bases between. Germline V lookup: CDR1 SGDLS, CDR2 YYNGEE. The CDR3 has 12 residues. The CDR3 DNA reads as TGTGCCAGCAGCGTACGGGGTGGCGAGCAGTACTTC. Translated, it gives CASSVRGGEQYF. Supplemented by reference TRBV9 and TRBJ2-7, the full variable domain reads DSGVTQTPKHLITATGQRVTLRCSPRSGDLSVYWYQQSLDQGLQFLIQYYNGEERAKGNILERFSAQQFPDLHSELNLSSLELGDSALYFCASSVRGGEQYFGPGTRLTVT.

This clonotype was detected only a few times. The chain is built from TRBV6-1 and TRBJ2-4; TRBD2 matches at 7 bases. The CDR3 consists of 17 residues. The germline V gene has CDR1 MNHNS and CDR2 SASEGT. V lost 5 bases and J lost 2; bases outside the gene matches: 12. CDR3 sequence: CASSTPGLADPKNIQYF. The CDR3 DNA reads TGTGCCAGCAGTACCCCTGGGCTAGCGGATCCCAAAAACATTCAGTACTTC.